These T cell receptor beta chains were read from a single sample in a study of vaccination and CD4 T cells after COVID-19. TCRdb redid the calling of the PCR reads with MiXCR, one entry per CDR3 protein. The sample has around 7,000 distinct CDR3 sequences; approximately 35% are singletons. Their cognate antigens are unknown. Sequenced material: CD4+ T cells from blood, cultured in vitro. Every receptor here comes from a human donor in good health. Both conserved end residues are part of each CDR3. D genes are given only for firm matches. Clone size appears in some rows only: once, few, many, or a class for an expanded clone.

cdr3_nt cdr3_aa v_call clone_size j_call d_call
TGTGCCACTAGGGTAGACACTGAAGCTTTCTTT CATRVDTEAFF TRBV7-8 medium-sized TRBJ1-1 .
TGTGCCAGCAGCTTTGGAGGGGAAGGTGGCTACACCTTC CASSFGGEGGYTF TRBV5-6 . TRBJ1-2 .
TGTGCCAGCAGTCCGGACCTTACCCCCAATCAGCCCCAGCATTTT CASSPDLTPNQPQHF TRBV6-1 . TRBJ1-5 .
TGTGCCAGCAGCTTAGGGGGCCTGAGCGGGGTAAAGCGGGCCCAGTACTTC CASSLGGLSGVKRAQYF TRBV7-9 medium-sized TRBJ2-5 TRBD2
TGTGCCACCAGTGACCCGGGACAGGGGGCTCATGGCTACACCTTC CATSDPGQGAHGYTF TRBV24-1 few TRBJ1-2 TRBD1
TGTGCCACCAGTGACACGACAGGGCCGAACACTGAAGCTTTCTTT CATSDTTGPNTEAFF TRBV24-1 few TRBJ1-1 TRBD1
TGTGCCAGCAGGTTGGGACTACCGAACTACGAGCAGTACTTC CASRLGLPNYEQYF TRBV6-2/TRBV6-3 . TRBJ2-7 TRBD2
TGTGCCAGCAGCCCGGAGGGGGCCGCAGGGAGGACTGAAGCTTTCTTT CASSPEGAAGRTEAFF TRBV7-3 few TRBJ1-1 TRBD1
TGCGCCAGCAGCTTGGAGGGAGCGGGGGGCTACACCTTC CASSLEGAGGYTF TRBV5-1 . TRBJ1-2 .
TGCAGTGCTAGAGATCCCCGGGGTAGCGGGGGGGGAGAGACCCAGTACTTC CSARDPRGSGGGETQYF TRBV20-1 . TRBJ2-5 TRBD2
TGTGCCAGCAGTTTATTAAAGGGGGCCACTGAAGCTTTCTTT CASSLLKGATEAFF TRBV28 . TRBJ1-1 TRBD1
TGTGCCAGCAGTTTACTACAGCCCGGGGAGCAGTTCTTC CASSLLQPGEQFF TRBV27 . TRBJ2-1 .
TGTGCCAGCAGTCAACCCCCCCTTGGGGAGCAGTACTTC CASSQPPLGEQYF TRBV6-2/TRBV6-3 . TRBJ2-7 .
TGCAGTGCTAGAGATCGAGGGAGCGGGAGGATAAACAAGCAGTACTTC CSARDRGSGRINKQYF TRBV20-1 . TRBJ2-7 TRBD2
TGTGCCACCAGCAGAGGGGACGGGGCGGTGGACACTGAAGCTTTCTTT CATSRGDGAVDTEAFF TRBV15 few TRBJ1-1 .
TGTGCCAGCAGTGAACTGGGGACTAGCGGGACCGCCTACGAGCAGTACTTC CASSELGTSGTAYEQYF TRBV6-1 . TRBJ2-7 TRBD2
TGTGCCAGCAGGGAAGGGTTGAGCAATCAGCCCCAGCATTTT CASREGLSNQPQHF TRBV2 . TRBJ1-5 .
TGTGCCAGCAGTTTACGGAACCTGAACACTGAAGCTTTCTTT CASSLRNLNTEAFF TRBV28 . TRBJ1-1 .
TGTGCCAGCAGCTATGGACAGGGGAACACTGAAGCTTTCTTT CASSYGQGNTEAFF TRBV5-4 . TRBJ1-1 TRBD1
TGCAGCGTAAGACAGGTCTCTGGCTACACCTTC CSVRQVSGYTF TRBV29-1 . TRBJ1-2 .
TGCAGTGCTCGCAGACAGGGTATAGACTATGGCTACACCTTC CSARRQGIDYGYTF TRBV20-1 medium-sized TRBJ1-2 TRBD1
TGCAGTGCTAGAGAGGGGGTCCCTCAGCCCCAGCATTTT CSAREGVPQPQHF TRBV20-1 medium-sized TRBJ1-5 .
TGTGCCAGCAGCTGGACGCCTAACGCTTTCTTT CASSWTPNAFF TRBV6-1 medium-sized TRBJ1-1 .
TGTGCCAGCAGCTTAACCCTACTCACAGATACGCAGTATTTT CASSLTLLTDTQYF TRBV7-3 . TRBJ2-3 .
TGTGCCAGCAGCTTAGTAGTTACAGGGAGCGACTATGGCTACACCTTC CASSLVVTGSDYGYTF TRBV7-9 few TRBJ1-2 .
TGTGCCAGCAGCCTCACGACAACCTCCTACGAGCAGTACTTC CASSLTTTSYEQYF TRBV7-3 . TRBJ2-7 .
TGTGCCACCAGCAGAGATGTGGGTGCGGAGAGGAGGGGAGCTTTCTTT CATSRDVGAERRGAFF TRBV15 few TRBJ1-1 .
TGCAGTGCCCTACCTCCATCTAGCTCCTACAATGAGCAGTTCTTC CSALPPSSSYNEQFF TRBV20-1 . TRBJ2-1 .
TGTGCCAGCAGTCCCGGGAGAGGTATTGAAGAGACCCAGTACTTC CASSPGRGIEETQYF TRBV6-1 few TRBJ2-5 .